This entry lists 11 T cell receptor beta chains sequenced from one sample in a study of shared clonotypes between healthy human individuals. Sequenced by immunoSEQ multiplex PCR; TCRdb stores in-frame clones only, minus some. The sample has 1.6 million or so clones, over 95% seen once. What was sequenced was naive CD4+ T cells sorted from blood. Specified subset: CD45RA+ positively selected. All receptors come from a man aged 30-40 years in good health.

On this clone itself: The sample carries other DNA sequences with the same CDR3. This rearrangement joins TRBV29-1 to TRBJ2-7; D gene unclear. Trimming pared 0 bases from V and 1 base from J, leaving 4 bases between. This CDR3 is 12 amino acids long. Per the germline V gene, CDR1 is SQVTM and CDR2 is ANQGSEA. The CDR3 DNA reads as TGCAGCGTTGAAGACCGGTCCTACGAGCAGTACTTC. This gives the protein CSVEDRSYEQYF.

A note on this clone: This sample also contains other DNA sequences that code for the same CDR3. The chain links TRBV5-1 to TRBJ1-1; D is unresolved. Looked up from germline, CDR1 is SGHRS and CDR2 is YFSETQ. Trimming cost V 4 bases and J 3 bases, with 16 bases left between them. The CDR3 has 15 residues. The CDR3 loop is CASSLVGFRDTEAFF. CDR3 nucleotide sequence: TGCGCCAGCAGCCTGGTCGGATTTAGGGACACTGAAGCTTTCTTT.

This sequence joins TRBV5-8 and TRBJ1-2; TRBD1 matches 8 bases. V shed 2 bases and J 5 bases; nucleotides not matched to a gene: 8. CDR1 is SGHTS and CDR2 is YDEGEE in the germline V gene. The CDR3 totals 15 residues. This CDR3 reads CASSFPDRAIYGYTF. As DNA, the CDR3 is TGTGCCAGCAGCTTTCCGGACAGGGCCATTTATGGCTACACCTTC. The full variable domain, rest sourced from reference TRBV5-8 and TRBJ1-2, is EAGVTQSPTHLIKTRGQQATLRCSPISGHTSVYWYQQALGLGLQFLLWYDEGEERNRGNFPPRFSGRQFPNYSSELNVNALELEDSALYLCASSFPDRAIYGYTFGSGTRLTVV.

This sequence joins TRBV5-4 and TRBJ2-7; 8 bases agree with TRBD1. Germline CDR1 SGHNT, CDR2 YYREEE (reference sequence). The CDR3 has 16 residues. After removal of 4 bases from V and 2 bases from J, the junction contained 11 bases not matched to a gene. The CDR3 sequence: CASSADSRTGTYEQYF. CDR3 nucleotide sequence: TGTGCCAGCAGCGCGGACAGCAGGACAGGGACCTACGAGCAGTACTTC.

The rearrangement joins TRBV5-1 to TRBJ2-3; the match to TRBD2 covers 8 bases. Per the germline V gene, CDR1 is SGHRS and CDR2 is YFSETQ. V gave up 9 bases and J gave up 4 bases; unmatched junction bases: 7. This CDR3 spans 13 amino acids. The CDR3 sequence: CATAGLDADTQYF. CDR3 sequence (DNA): TGCGCCACCGCGGGACTAGACGCAGATACGCAGTATTTT.

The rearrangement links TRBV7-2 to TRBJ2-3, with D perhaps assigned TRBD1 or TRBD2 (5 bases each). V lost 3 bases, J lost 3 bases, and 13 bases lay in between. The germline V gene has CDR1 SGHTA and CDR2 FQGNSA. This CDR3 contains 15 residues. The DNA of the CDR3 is TGTGCCAGCAGCTTTGACGGGACGGGGACAGATACGCAGTATTTT. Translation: CASSFDGTGTDTQYF.

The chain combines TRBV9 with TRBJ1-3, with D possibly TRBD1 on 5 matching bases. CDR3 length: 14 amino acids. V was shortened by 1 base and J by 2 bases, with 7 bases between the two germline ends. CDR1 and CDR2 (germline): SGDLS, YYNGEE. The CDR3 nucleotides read TGTGCCAGCAGCGTACTGGGGGCTGGAAACACCATATATTTT. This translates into CASSVLGAGNTIYF.

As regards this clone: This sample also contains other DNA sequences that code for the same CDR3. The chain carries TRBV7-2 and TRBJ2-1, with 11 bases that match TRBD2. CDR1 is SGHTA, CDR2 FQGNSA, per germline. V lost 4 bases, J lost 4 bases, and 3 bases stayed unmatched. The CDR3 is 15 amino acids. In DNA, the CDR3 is TGTGCCAGCAGCTCGGGACTAGCGGTGTACAATGAGCAGTTCTTC. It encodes CASSSGLAVYNEQFF. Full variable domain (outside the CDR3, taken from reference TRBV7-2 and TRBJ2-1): GAGVSQSPSNKVTEKGKDVELRCDPISGHTALYWYRQSLGQGLEFLIYFQGNSAPDKSGLPSDRFSAERTGGSVSTLTIQRTQQEDSAVYLCASSSGLAVYNEQFFGPGTRLTVL.

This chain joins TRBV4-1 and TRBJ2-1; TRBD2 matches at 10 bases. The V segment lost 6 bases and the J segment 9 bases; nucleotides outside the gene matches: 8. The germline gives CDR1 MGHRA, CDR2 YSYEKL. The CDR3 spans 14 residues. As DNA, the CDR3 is TGCGCCAGCAGTCCCGGGACTAGCGTCAGTGAGCAGTTCTTC. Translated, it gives CASSPGTSVSEQFF.

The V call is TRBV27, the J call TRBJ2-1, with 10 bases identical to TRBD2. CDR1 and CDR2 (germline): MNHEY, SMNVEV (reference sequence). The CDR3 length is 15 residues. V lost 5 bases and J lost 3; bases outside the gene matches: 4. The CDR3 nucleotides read TGTGCCAGCAGTCCGTGGACTAGCGGCTACAATGAGCAGTTCTTC. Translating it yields CASSPWTSGYNEQFF.

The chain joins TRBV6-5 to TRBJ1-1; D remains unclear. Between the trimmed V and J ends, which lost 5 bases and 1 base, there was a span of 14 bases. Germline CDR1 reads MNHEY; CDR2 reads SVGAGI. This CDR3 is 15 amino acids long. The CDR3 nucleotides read TGTGCCAGCAGTGCATCGGGAAATAGGAACACTGAAGCTTTCTTT. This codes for CASSASGNRNTEAFF.